These T cell receptor beta chains were read from a single sample in a study of CD4 and CD8 cells across lung adenocarcinoma regions. TCRdb reanalysed the PCR reads using MiXCR and keeps one entry per CDR3 protein. The sample contains about 11,000 distinct CDR3 sequences, about 50% of which appear only once. The specimen sequenced was CD8+ T cells from the center of a lung tumor. These receptors all stem from a female donor with lung adenocarcinoma. The CD4 and CD8 labels of this study may be unreliable. The CDR3 runs from the conserved cysteine through the conserved F or W. The D gene is left open where the match is weak. The size entry is marked missing in some rows and otherwise reads once, few, many or a size class.

TRBJ1-1 | NA | TRBV3-1 | TRBD1 | TGTGCCAGCAGCCTTCGACAGGGAGGTGAAGCTTTCTTT | CASSLRQGGEAFF
TRBJ2-5 | NA | TRBV7-8 | NA | TGTGCCAGCAGCCCAGGACAGAGAACAGAGACCCAGTACTTC | CASSPGQRTETQYF
TRBJ2-2 | NA | TRBV6-1 | NA | TGTGCCAGCAGTGAAGCGCTTCTGGGGGGTGCTAACACCGGGGAGCTGTTTTTT | CASSEALLGGANTGELFF
TRBJ2-5 | NA | TRBV27 | NA | TGTGCCAGCAGTCTACTTACGGAGGTTGGTGAGACCCAGTACTTC | CASSLLTEVGETQYF
TRBJ2-3 | NA | TRBV12-3/TRBV12-4 | TRBD2 | TGTGCCAGCAGCCCCCCCGGACTAGGCACAAATACGCAGTATTTC | CASSPPGLGTNTQYF
TRBJ2-4 | NA | TRBV6-1 | NA | TGTGCCAGCAGTCCTACGGGGCACCGAGCCAAAAATACGCAGTATTTC | CASSPTGHRAKNTQYF
TRBJ2-1 | NA | TRBV7-2 | TRBD2 | TGTGCCAGCAGAAATCTAGCGGGAGAAGTACTGGGTGAGCAGTTCTTC | CASRNLAGEVLGEQFF
TRBJ1-3 | NA | TRBV20-1 | NA | TGCAGTGCTAGAGGTGCGGGCTACTCTGGAAACACCATATATTTT | CSARGAGYSGNTIYF
TRBJ2-1 | NA | TRBV6-1 | TRBD2 | TGTGCCAGCGTATCACTAGCGGAATCCTACAATGAGCAGTTCTTC | CASVSLAESYNEQFF
TRBJ2-3 | many | TRBV6-1 | NA | TGTGCCAGCAGTGAAACGGGCCCAGATACGCAGTATTTT | CASSETGPDTQYF
TRBJ2-7 | NA | TRBV14 | NA | TGTGCCAGCAGCCAGAACACGGGGCGCGAGCAGTACTTC | CASSQNTGREQYF
TRBJ2-7 | NA | TRBV6-5 | NA | TGTGCCAGCAGATTCTCCGGGATTAGCGGAGATGAGCAGTACTTC | CASRFSGISGDEQYF
TRBJ2-5 | medium-sized | TRBV6-6 | NA | TGTGCCAGCAGTTTTGCGTTCCAAGAGACCCAGTACTTC | CASSFAFQETQYF
TRBJ2-1 | medium-sized | TRBV6-5 | TRBD1 | TGTGCCAGCAGTTCCGGACAGGGTGGGACCTACAATGAGCAGTTCTTC | CASSSGQGGTYNEQFF
TRBJ2-6 | few | TRBV15 | NA | TGTGCCACCAGCAGGGGGCTCTTGGGCTCTGGGGCCAACGTCCTGACTTTC | CATSRGLLGSGANVLTF
TRBJ1-5 | once | TRBV6-1 | NA | TGTGCCAGCAGTGAGGGATACAATCAGCCCCAGCATTTT | CASSEGYNQPQHF
TRBJ1-2 | few | TRBV6-5 | NA | TGTGCCAGCAGTTTAGGGGGGAGGAACTATGGCTACACCTTC | CASSLGGRNYGYTF
TRBJ2-3 | NA | TRBV27 | NA | TGTGCCGGCCGTGTGGGCGGGGACCAAGATACCCAGTACTTT | CAGRVGGDQDTQYF
TRBJ1-4 | NA | TRBV6-1 | TRBD1 | TGTGCCAGCTATCCGGACAGGGACCCTGCAACTAATGAAAAACTGTTTTTT | CASYPDRDPATNEKLFF
TRBJ2-5 | medium-sized | TRBV6-1 | NA | TGTGCCAGCAGTGAAGTGTGGGGCCTATTAGAGGCCCAGTACTTC | CASSEVWGLLEAQYF
TRBJ2-1 | few | TRBV6-1 | TRBD2 | TGTGCCAGCAGACCCAAGCGGGGGGTAAGCTACAATGAGCAGTTCTTC | CASRPKRGVSYNEQFF
TRBJ2-5 | few | TRBV9 | NA | TGTGCCAGCAGCCAGTGGGGGGTCCAAGAGACCCAGTACTTC | CASSQWGVQETQYF
TRBJ2-4 | NA | TRBV6-1 | TRBD2 | TGTGCCAGCACGGTTTTCTCTGGGCTAGCGGGGCGGCGAGCCAAAGATACGCAGTATTTC | CASTVFSGLAGRRAKDTQYF
TRBJ2-2 | many | TRBV10-1 | NA | TGCGCCAGCAGGGATACCGGCACAAACACCGGGGAGCTGTTTTTT | CASRDTGTNTGELFF
TRBJ2-1 | few | TRBV6-1 | TRBD2 | TGTGCCAGTAAATCGGGACTAGCGGACAGCTCCTACAATGAGCAGTTCTTC | CASKSGLADSSYNEQFF
TRBJ1-4 | few | TRBV6-1 | NA | TGTGCCAGCAGTCAGGGACCTAATGAAAAACTGTTTTTT | CASSQGPNEKLFF
TRBJ1-4 | many | TRBV4-1 | NA | TGCGCCAGCAGCCACAGTCATAATGAAAAACTGTTTTTT | CASSHSHNEKLFF
TRBJ2-7 | NA | TRBV6-1 | NA | TGTGCGAGCAGGTGCAGAAAAAATACGCAGTACTTC | CASRCRKNTQYF
TRBJ2-3 | NA | TRBV27 | NA | TGTGCCAGCAGTTTAAGCGTGTGGGTGCGGGGCCGTAACAAAGATACCCAGTATTTC | CASSLSVWVRGRNKDTQYF
TRBJ2-3 | NA | TRBV6-1 | NA | TGTGCCAGCAGTGGACCGCTAGATACGCAGTATTTT | CASSGPLDTQYF
TRBJ2-5 | once | TRBV27 | TRBD2 | TGTGCCAGCAGGAATCTAGCGGGAGAAGAGACCCAGTACTTC | CASRNLAGEETQYF
TRBJ2-4 | many | TRBV27 | NA | TGTGCCAGCAGCCCAGCGGGTGCGGCCAAAAACATTCAGTACTTC | CASSPAGAAKNIQYF
TRBJ1-1 | NA | TRBV7-6 | NA | TGTGCCAGCAGGAGTGGGGGGAACACTGAAGCTTTCTTT | CASRSGGNTEAFF
TRBJ2-3 | NA | TRBV6-5 | NA | TGTGCCAGCAGTTACTCCCGGACTCAATCTAGCACAGATACGCAGTATTTT | CASSYSRTQSSTDTQYF
TRBJ2-4 | NA | TRBV6-1 | NA | TGTGCCAGCAGTGTTACGGGGCAGCGAGCCAAAAATACTCAGTACTTC | CASSVTGQRAKNTQYF
TRBJ2-5 | NA | TRBV5-3 | NA | TGTGCCAGAAGCTTCGAACAAGAGACCCGGCATTTC | CARSFEQETRHF
TRBJ2-5 | few | TRBV6-1 | NA | TGTGCCAGCAGGCCCGTCGGAGAGACCCAGTACTTC | CASRPVGETQYF
TRBJ2-5 | medium-sized | TRBV6-5 | TRBD1 | TGTGCCAGCAGTTACTCGACAGGGGGCGCAGAGACCCAGTACTTC | CASSYSTGGAETQYF
TRBJ2-5 | few | TRBV9 | NA | TGTGCCAGCAGCCCTTCTATGACCCCTACCTACAATGAGCAGTACTTC | CASSPSMTPTYNEQYF
TRBJ2-3 | once | TRBV6-5 | TRBD1 | TGTGCCAGCAGTTTCGACAGGGTGAAAGATACGCAGTATTTT | CASSFDRVKDTQYF
TRBJ2-3 | NA | TRBV6-5 | TRBD2 | TGTGCCAGCAGTTTTCCTCGACTAGCGGGAGGGCCGATGGATACGCAGTATTTT | CASSFPRLAGGPMDTQYF
TRBJ2-7 | few | TRBV6-1 | NA | TGTGCCAGCAGTGAAGCAGGAGGCCCCAGGGACGAGCAGTACTTC | CASSEAGGPRDEQYF
TRBJ2-1 | NA | TRBV7-2 | NA | TGTGCCAGCAGCTTAGTCCCAGCTGGGTCGGTCGGTAAGCAGTTCTTC | CASSLVPAGSVGKQFF
TRBJ2-2 | NA | TRBV6-1 | NA | TGTGCCAGCAGGACGGGCACCGGGGAGCTGTTTTTT | CASRTGTGELFF